Listed below are T cell receptor beta chains from one sample, sequenced in a study of cytomegalovirus exposure and HLA in healthy donors. The table came from immunoSEQ multiplex PCR; TCRdb's copy has only in-frame clones and leaves some out. The sample contains roughly 120,000 clones, 88% of which appear only once. The sequenced sample consisted of PBMCs. The receptors shown here come from a man younger than 35 in good health and CMV-seronegative. Each CDR3 is given with its conserved first and last residue. Fields, in order: V gene, clone size, J gene, D gene, CDR3 DNA, CDR3 protein. D genes are given only for firm matches. The size field is filled for only some rows; it gives once, few, many or a size class.

V: TRBV9; size: -; J: TRBJ2-7; D: TRBD2; DNA: TGTGCCAGCAGCGTAGATCTTGGGACTAGCTACGAGCAGTACTTC; CDR3: CASSVDLGTSYEQYF
V: TRBV11-3; size: once; J: TRBJ2-7; D: TRBD2; DNA: TGTGCCAGCAGCCCCCGGGACTATACCTACGAGCAGTACTTC; CDR3: CASSPRDYTYEQYF
V: TRBV28; size: -; J: TRBJ1-1; D: TRBD1; DNA: TGTGCCAGCAGTTTCCCGACAGGGAAGGTGCGGAACACTGAAGCTTTCTTT; CDR3: CASSFPTGKVRNTEAFF
V: TRBV23-1; size: -; J: TRBJ1-2; D: TRBD1; DNA: TGCGCCAGCAGTCAATCTCGGACAGGGACCATCTATGGCTACACCTTC; CDR3: CASSQSRTGTIYGYTF
V: TRBV6-4; size: -; J: TRBJ2-3; D: TRBD2; DNA: TGTGCCAGCAGTGACTCCGCCAGCGGGAGCCCAGATACGCAGTATTTT; CDR3: CASSDSASGSPDTQYF
V: TRBV7-8; size: -; J: TRBJ2-7; D: -; DNA: TGTGCCAGCAGCTCCAACCGGGGGACCTACGAGCAGTACTTC; CDR3: CASSSNRGTYEQYF
V: TRBV20-1; size: -; J: TRBJ1-1; D: -; DNA: TGCAGTGCTGGACTGGCTTTCTTT; CDR3: CSAGLAFF
V: TRBV7-2; size: -; J: TRBJ2-7; D: TRBD1; DNA: TGTGCCAGCAGTCCTACCGGGACAGGGTTTAACGAGCAGTACTTC; CDR3: CASSPTGTGFNEQYF
V: TRBV30; size: -; J: TRBJ1-1; D: -; DNA: TGTGCCTGGAGTAAGGGGGACGGGAGGGGGACTGAAGCTTTCTTT; CDR3: CAWSKGDGRGTEAFF
V: TRBV7-7; size: -; J: TRBJ2-1; D: TRBD1; DNA: TGTGCCAGCAGCTTAGGACAGGGAAGTTACAATGAGCAGTTCTTC; CDR3: CASSLGQGSYNEQFF